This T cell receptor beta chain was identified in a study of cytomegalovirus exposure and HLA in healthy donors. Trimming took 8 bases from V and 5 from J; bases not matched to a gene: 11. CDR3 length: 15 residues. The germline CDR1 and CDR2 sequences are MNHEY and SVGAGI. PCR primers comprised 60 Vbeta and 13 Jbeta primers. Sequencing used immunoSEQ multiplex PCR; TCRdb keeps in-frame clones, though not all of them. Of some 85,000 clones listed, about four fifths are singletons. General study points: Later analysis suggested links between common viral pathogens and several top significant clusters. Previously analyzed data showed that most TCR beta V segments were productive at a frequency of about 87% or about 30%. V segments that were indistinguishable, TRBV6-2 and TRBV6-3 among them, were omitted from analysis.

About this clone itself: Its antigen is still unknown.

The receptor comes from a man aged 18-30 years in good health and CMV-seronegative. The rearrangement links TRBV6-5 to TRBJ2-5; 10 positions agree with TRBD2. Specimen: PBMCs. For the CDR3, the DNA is TGTGCCAGCGCTTGGTCTAGCGGGAGTTTGGAGACCCAGTACTTC. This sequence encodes CASAWSSGSLETQYF.